This T cell receptor (beta chain) was found in a study of cytomegalovirus exposure and HLA in healthy donors. PCR amplification relied on 60 Vbeta primers (plus 13 Jbeta primers). Profiled with immunoSEQ multiplex PCR; TCRdb holds only in-frame clones, not every one. In the table there are around 110,000 clones, roughly 9.9% of which are singletons. This clone has ten or more counts. This CDR3 has 13 amino acids. The germline V gene encodes CDR1 SGHNT and CDR2 YENEEA. With 5 bases clipped from V and 1 base from J, the junction kept 1 base outside the gene matches. The chain is built from TRBV11-3 and TRBJ2-5, with TRBD2 matching 7 bases. Sample: PBMCs. This TCR was sampled from a man aged 25-45 years in good health and CMV-seronegative. CDR3 residues: CASSRTSQETQYF. The CDR3 DNA follows: TGTGCCAGCAGCCGGACTAGCCAAGAGACCCAGTACTTC.